This T cell receptor (beta chain) was sequenced for a study of cytomegalovirus exposure and HLA in healthy donors. Healthy bone marrow donors formed the donor group. In the PCR, 60 Vbeta and 13 Jbeta primers were used. Clones were read by immunoSEQ multiplex PCR, and TCRdb kept only the in-frame ones, dropping some. The table lists 200,000 to 250,000 clones. The germline gives CDR1 MDHEN, CDR2 SYDVKM. V shed 4 bases and J 1 base; nucleotides not matched to a gene: 7. The CDR3 length is 17 residues. General observations from the study: Per a later analysis, HLA-associated TCR beta chains showed more clonal expansion than other, equally common TCR beta chains. A link between a missense DCLRE1C variant and TCR beta V- and J-gene trimming emerged from a later analysis.

With respect to this clone: Its antigen is currently unknown.

This chain links TRBV28 with TRBJ2-1, with TRBD2 matching 10 bases. This receptor was taken from a woman aged 25-40 years in good health and CMV-seropositive. Source material: PBMCs. CDR3 region: CASSSEREGPSYNEQFF. In DNA form, the CDR3 reads TGTGCCAGCAGTTCTGAGCGGGAGGGCCCATCCTACAATGAGCAGTTCTTC.